This T cell receptor beta chain was sequenced in a study of blood T cell repertoires in COVID-19. Turning to the study itself: PBMCs, B-cell-depleted T cells, or T cells provided the cDNA or gDNA that made up the material.

Original data processing: Amplification with reference gene primers provided the estimates of nucleated cell counts. TCRdb keeps only in-frame clones here, not all; method: immunoSEQ multiplex PCR. V and J calls and clone size are given by that table; D and trimming were obtained from the DNA. Among under 170,000 clones listed, 65% to 90% were seen once. This CDR3 is built from 15 residues. From germline, CDR1 is SGHTA and CDR2 FQGTGA. Trimming cost V 5 bases and J 2 bases, with 15 bases left between them. Sequences were obtained from peripheral blood. The gene calls are TRBV7-3 and TRBJ1-1; D might be TRBD1 (6 bases). This receptor was identified in a man in his 70s with acute or convalescent COVID-19. The CDR3 DNA reads as TGTGCCAGCAGCCCCAAAACAGGGTATAACACTGAAGCTTTCTTT. Encoded protein: CASSPKTGYNTEAFF.